Presented here are 7 T cell receptor beta chains from one specimen sequenced in a study of T cells after yellow fever vaccination. MiXCR, run by TCRdb on the 5' RACE reads, gives a single entry per CDR3 protein. Here the sample spans approximately 550,000 distinct CDR3 sequences, about 14% being singletons. Here the sequenced sample was PBMCs, taken on the day of the yellow fever booster vaccination. Receptors were obtained from a man aged 30 to 39 who received the YFV17D yellow fever vaccine.

The J gene is TRBJ2-5, the V gene TRBV20-1; D is perhaps TRBD1 (6 bases). The germline V gene encodes CDR1 DFQATT and CDR2 SNEGSKA (reference sequence). There are 14 residues in the CDR3. V was pared by 0 bases and J by 1 base, with 9 bases between. This CDR3 reads CSARDRGGQETQYF. The CDR3 region has the DNA TGCAGTGCTAGAGATCGAGGGGGCCAAGAGACCCAGTACTTC.

This clonotype appeared a few times. This chain links TRBV27 with TRBJ2-1; 7 nucleotides line up with TRBD2. The CDR3 extends over 14 amino acids. Germline V gene sequence: CDR1 MNHEY, CDR2 SMNVEV (reference sequence). V trimming: 5 bases; J trimming: 7 bases; junction bases outside the gene matches: 8. The CDR3 DNA reads as TGTGCCAGCAGTCTAAGGACTAGAAGGAATGAGCAGTTCTTC. Its translation: CASSLRTRRNEQFF.

This clonotype was found a few times. The chain uses TRBV5-1 and TRBJ2-7; tentatively, D is TRBD1 or TRBD2 (5 bases each). Deletions cut 5 bases from V and 2 bases from J, with 14 bases between. The CDR3 extends over 14 amino acids. The germline V gene has CDR1 SGHRS and CDR2 YFSETQ. CDR3: CASRSGTVTYEQYF. CDR3 sequence (DNA): TGCGCCAGCAGATCCGGGACCGTTACCTACGAGCAGTACTTC. The entire variable domain, with the rest obtained from reference TRBV5-1 and TRBJ2-7, is as follows: KAGVTQTPRYLIKTRGQQVTLSCSPISGHRSVSWYQQTPGQGLQFLFEYFSETQRNKGNFPGRFSGRQFSNSRSEMNVSTLELGDSALYLCASRSGTVTYEQYFGPGTRLTVT.

The rearrangement links TRBV20-1 to TRBJ1-5; 8 bases match TRBD1. Germline trimming cut 5 bases from V and 0 bases from J; bases unmatched to any gene: 3. Germline CDR1 is DFQATT and CDR2 is SNEGSKA (reference sequence). The CDR3 spans 14 residues. In DNA, the CDR3 is TGCAGTGCTCTTACAGGGGGTAGCAATCAGCCCCAGCATTTT. It translates to CSALTGGSNQPQHF.

This clonotype was counted many times. The chain combines TRBV7-2 with TRBJ1-2, with D uncertain. Germline V gene data show CDR1 as SGHTA and CDR2 as FQGNSA. The V end lost 5 bases, the J end lost 3 bases, and 10 bases lay between the germline ends. The CDR3 is 13 amino acids. As DNA, the CDR3 is TGTGCCAGCAGCCCCAGAGTCGACTATGGCTACACCTTC. Its translation is CASSPRVDYGYTF.

This clonotype turned up a few times. The J gene is TRBJ2-7, the V gene TRBV9; no clear D gene. Trimming cost V 0 bases and J 1 base, with 8 bases left between them. Germline V gives CDR1 SGDLS, CDR2 YYNGEE. This CDR3 has 14 residues. The CDR3: CASSVDSLSYEQYF. The CDR3 coding sequence is TGTGCCAGCAGCGTAGACTCACTATCCTACGAGCAGTACTTC.

In its sample, this clonotype was seen a few times. The rearrangement uses TRBV11-1 and TRBJ2-1; TRBD2 matches 12 bases. Trimming cost V 6 bases and J 0 bases; bases outside gene matches: 15. The CDR3 has 20 amino acids. Germline CDR1 SGHAT, CDR2 FQDESV (reference sequence). In DNA form, the CDR3 reads TGTGCCAGCAGGGAGACGGGGACTAGCGGGCCCCAAAGCTCCTACAATGAGCAGTTCTTC. Its translation: CASRETGTSGPQSSYNEQFF.